These T cell receptor beta chains were read from a single sample in a study of T cells after yellow fever vaccination. MiXCR was run by TCRdb on the 5' RACE reads, yielding one entry per CDR3 protein. The data hold some 300,000 distinct CDR3 sequences, with around 3.9% observed a single time. Sequences were derived from PBMCs, sampled on the day of the yellow fever booster vaccination. The source of these receptors is a man aged 18 to 30 who received the YFV17D yellow fever vaccine. CDR3s include the opening cysteine and the closing phenylalanine or tryptophan. The D gene is left open where the match is weak. Clone size is not always given. Where it is, it says once, few, many or a class for expanded clones.

V gene: TRBV28
D gene: -
J gene: TRBJ2-3
clone size: few
CDR3 DNA: TGTGCCAGCAATCCCGGACAGCTCGATACGCAGTATTTT
CDR3 protein: CASNPGQLDTQYF

V gene: TRBV9
D gene: -
J gene: TRBJ1-3
clone size: few
CDR3 DNA: TGTGCCAGCAGCGCTTATTTCGGAAACACCATATATTTT
CDR3 protein: CASSAYFGNTIYF

V gene: TRBV27
D gene: -
J gene: TRBJ1-1
clone size: many
CDR3 DNA: TGTGCCAGCAGTTTAGGGGTTCACACTGAAGCTTTCTTT
CDR3 protein: CASSLGVHTEAFF

V gene: TRBV4-3
D gene: TRBD1
J gene: TRBJ1-6
clone size: few
CDR3 DNA: TGCGCCAGCCAGGACGCTTCCTTCACGGGACAGGGTTATAATTCACCCCTCCACTTT
CDR3 protein: CASQDASFTGQGYNSPLHF

V gene: TRBV5-4
D gene: -
J gene: TRBJ2-3
clone size: many
CDR3 DNA: TGTGCCAGCACCTCTCCGACAGGACACACAGATACGCAGTATTTT
CDR3 protein: CASTSPTGHTDTQYF

V gene: TRBV5-1
D gene: -
J gene: TRBJ2-1
clone size: many
CDR3 DNA: TGCGCCAGCAGCTTGGCTCCAGGGTCGATGAATGAGCAGTTCTTC
CDR3 protein: CASSLAPGSMNEQFF

V gene: TRBV12-3/TRBV12-4
D gene: -
J gene: TRBJ1-5
clone size: -
CDR3 DNA: TGTGCCAGCAGTTTACGCCGGTATAGCAATCAGCCCCAGCATTTT
CDR3 protein: CASSLRRYSNQPQHF

V gene: TRBV3-1
D gene: -
J gene: TRBJ2-5
clone size: -
CDR3 DNA: TGTGCCAGCAGCCAAGGGGCCTCGACCCAGTACTTC
CDR3 protein: CASSQGASTQYF

V gene: TRBV25-1
D gene: TRBD2
J gene: TRBJ2-3
clone size: -
CDR3 DNA: TGTGCCTGTCGCTCTAGCGGGGGGGGCGATACGCAGTATTTT
CDR3 protein: CACRSSGGGDTQYF

V gene: TRBV11-2
D gene: TRBD2
J gene: TRBJ2-5
clone size: few
CDR3 DNA: TGTGCCAGCAGCTTAGGGGAACTAGCGTGGCTCCGGGAGACCCAGTACTTC
CDR3 protein: CASSLGELAWLRETQYF

V gene: TRBV7-2
D gene: -
J gene: TRBJ2-2
clone size: few
CDR3 DNA: TGTGCCAGCAGCCGAAACCGTCCCGGGGAGCTGTTTTTT
CDR3 protein: CASSRNRPGELFF

V gene: TRBV23-1
D gene: -
J gene: TRBJ1-5
clone size: many
CDR3 DNA: TGCGCCAGCAGCAAGGAGGGGTATAGCAATCAGCCCCAGCATTTT
CDR3 protein: CASSKEGYSNQPQHF

V gene: TRBV4-1
D gene: TRBD2
J gene: TRBJ2-2
clone size: few
CDR3 DNA: TGCGCCAGCAGCCAAGGAGTCGGCGGCGCGGGGGGGGACGGCACCGGGGAGCTGTTTTTT
CDR3 protein: CASSQGVGGAGGDGTGELFF

V gene: TRBV7-2
D gene: -
J gene: TRBJ2-1
clone size: -
CDR3 DNA: TGTGCCAGCAGCCCGCCGGGACCTCCGTACAATGAGCAGTTCTTC
CDR3 protein: CASSPPGPPYNEQFF

V gene: TRBV27
D gene: -
J gene: TRBJ2-1
clone size: many
CDR3 DNA: TGTGCCAGCAGTTTAAGGGTCCGCAATGAGCAGTTCTTC
CDR3 protein: CASSLRVRNEQFF

V gene: TRBV6-2/TRBV6-3
D gene: -
J gene: TRBJ2-1
clone size: few
CDR3 DNA: TGTGCCAGCAGTTACGGCGGGGTAAATGAGCAGTTCTTC
CDR3 protein: CASSYGGVNEQFF

V gene: TRBV24-1
D gene: TRBD1
J gene: TRBJ2-5
clone size: -
CDR3 DNA: TGTGCCACCAGTGCTCAAACAGGGGACCAAGAGACCCAGTACTTC
CDR3 protein: CATSAQTGDQETQYF

V gene: TRBV10-3
D gene: -
J gene: TRBJ1-1
clone size: many
CDR3 DNA: TGTGCCATCAGTGGTTCCTCACGGGACACTGAAGCTTTCTTT
CDR3 protein: CAISGSSRDTEAFF

V gene: TRBV15
D gene: -
J gene: TRBJ2-3
clone size: many
CDR3 DNA: TGTGCCACCAGCGGGTACAGGACCGGGGCAGATACGCAGTATTTT
CDR3 protein: CATSGYRTGADTQYF

V gene: TRBV18
D gene: -
J gene: TRBJ2-2
clone size: -
CDR3 DNA: TGTGCCAGCTCACCTGAAGGGCCCACCGGGGAGCTGTTTTTT
CDR3 protein: CASSPEGPTGELFF

V gene: TRBV12-3/TRBV12-4
D gene: -
J gene: TRBJ1-6
clone size: -
CDR3 DNA: TGTGCCAGCAGTCGGGATTCACCCCTCCACTTT
CDR3 protein: CASSRDSPLHF

V gene: TRBV27
D gene: -
J gene: TRBJ2-5
clone size: few
CDR3 DNA: TGTGCCAGCCGACGACGGCAGGGGAATGTGGAGACCCAGTACTTC
CDR3 protein: CASRRRQGNVETQYF

V gene: TRBV4-2
D gene: -
J gene: TRBJ2-3
clone size: few
CDR3 DNA: TGTGCCAGCAGCCAACCCCAGGGGACAGATACGCAGTATTTT
CDR3 protein: CASSQPQGTDTQYF

V gene: TRBV6-5
D gene: TRBD2
J gene: TRBJ2-1
clone size: -
CDR3 DNA: TGTGCCAGCAGTACTAAGCTCGGGGGGGCCCGGGAGCAGTTCTTC
CDR3 protein: CASSTKLGGAREQFF

V gene: TRBV5-1
D gene: -
J gene: TRBJ1-6
clone size: few
CDR3 DNA: TGCGCCAGCAGTGGGCAGAACTCCTATAATTCACCCCTCCACTTT
CDR3 protein: CASSGQNSYNSPLHF

V gene: TRBV28
D gene: TRBD1
J gene: TRBJ2-5
clone size: many
CDR3 DNA: TGTGCCAGCAGTCGTATCAGGGGGCGCGGTGAGACCCAGTACTTC
CDR3 protein: CASSRIRGRGETQYF

V gene: TRBV6-1
D gene: TRBD1
J gene: TRBJ2-5
clone size: few
CDR3 DNA: TGTGCCAGCGGCAAGCGGGACAGGGCGGCGGAGACCCAGTACTTC
CDR3 protein: CASGKRDRAAETQYF

V gene: TRBV7-9
D gene: -
J gene: TRBJ1-1
clone size: -
CDR3 DNA: TGTGCCAGCAGCTTTACCGGGGGAGAGACTGAAGCTTTCTTT
CDR3 protein: CASSFTGGETEAFF

V gene: TRBV6-5
D gene: TRBD2
J gene: TRBJ2-3
clone size: many
CDR3 DNA: TGTGCCAGCAGAGTTAGCGGGGGAAAGCAGTATTTT
CDR3 protein: CASRVSGGKQYF

V gene: TRBV7-9
D gene: -
J gene: TRBJ1-1
clone size: many
CDR3 DNA: TGTGCCAGCAGCGAGGAACTCAGGGGTCTTGAAGCTTTCTTT
CDR3 protein: CASSEELRGLEAFF

V gene: TRBV5-6
D gene: -
J gene: TRBJ1-5
clone size: many
CDR3 DNA: TGTGCCAGCAGCTTGGCCCTGGGGTCCGCCTCCCGCCAGCATTTT
CDR3 protein: CASSLALGSASRQHF

V gene: TRBV18
D gene: -
J gene: TRBJ2-4
clone size: many
CDR3 DNA: TGTGCCAGCTCAGAGGAAATAGCCAAAAACATTCAGTACTTC
CDR3 protein: CASSEEIAKNIQYF

V gene: TRBV5-4
D gene: -
J gene: TRBJ2-5
clone size: few
CDR3 DNA: TGTGCCAGCAGCTTGGGGCCAGCTCAAGAGACCCAGTACTTC
CDR3 protein: CASSLGPAQETQYF

V gene: TRBV29-1
D gene: -
J gene: TRBJ1-5
clone size: -
CDR3 DNA: TGCAGCATCGAGGCAGGGGGCAATCAGCCCCAGCATTTT
CDR3 protein: CSIEAGGNQPQHF

V gene: TRBV5-5
D gene: TRBD2
J gene: TRBJ2-2
clone size: few
CDR3 DNA: TGTGCCAGCAGCCCCGGTGGTAGCGGGGGTCTCAGGACCGGGGAGCTGTTTTTT
CDR3 protein: CASSPGGSGGLRTGELFF

V gene: TRBV11-2
D gene: -
J gene: TRBJ2-1
clone size: many
CDR3 DNA: TGTGCCAGCAGCTTAGGACTAGGCCCAAGGGAGCAGTTCTTC
CDR3 protein: CASSLGLGPREQFF

V gene: TRBV13
D gene: -
J gene: TRBJ2-2
clone size: many
CDR3 DNA: TGTGCCAGCAGCTCCGGACCGGGGAACACCGGGGAGCTGTTTTTT
CDR3 protein: CASSSGPGNTGELFF

V gene: TRBV6-5
D gene: -
J gene: TRBJ1-5
clone size: few
CDR3 DNA: TGTGCCAGCAGTCACGGGGCCAGTTTCAGTAGCAATCAGCCCCAGCATTTT
CDR3 protein: CASSHGASFSSNQPQHF

V gene: TRBV5-5
D gene: -
J gene: TRBJ1-1
clone size: many
CDR3 DNA: TGTGCCAGCAGCTTGTGGGTGGAAACTGAAGCTTTCTTT
CDR3 protein: CASSLWVETEAFF

V gene: TRBV5-1
D gene: -
J gene: TRBJ2-7
clone size: many
CDR3 DNA: TGCGCCAGCAGCTTGGGACAGGCACAGTACTTC
CDR3 protein: CASSLGQAQYF

V gene: TRBV18
D gene: TRBD1
J gene: TRBJ2-5
clone size: many
CDR3 DNA: TGTGCCAGCTCACACCTGGGACAGGCCTCCCCCCAAGAGACCCAGTACTTC
CDR3 protein: CASSHLGQASPQETQYF

V gene: TRBV9
D gene: TRBD2
J gene: TRBJ2-5
clone size: many
CDR3 DNA: TGTGCCAGCGGGGGGACTAGCGGTCAAGAGACCCAGTACTTC
CDR3 protein: CASGGTSGQETQYF

V gene: TRBV7-3
D gene: TRBD1
J gene: TRBJ2-7
clone size: many
CDR3 DNA: TGTGCCAGCAGCCAGGGACAGCCCTACGAGCAGTACTTC
CDR3 protein: CASSQGQPYEQYF

V gene: TRBV30
D gene: TRBD2
J gene: TRBJ2-3
clone size: many
CDR3 DNA: TGTGCCTGGTCCCTAGCGGGGGGCCACCCGGATACGCAGTATTTT
CDR3 protein: CAWSLAGGHPDTQYF

V gene: TRBV4-1
D gene: -
J gene: TRBJ1-6
clone size: many
CDR3 DNA: TGCGCCAGCAGCCAAGTATCAGGGGTTTTTGATAATTCACCCCTCCACTTT
CDR3 protein: CASSQVSGVFDNSPLHF

V gene: TRBV12-3/TRBV12-4
D gene: -
J gene: TRBJ2-3
clone size: many
CDR3 DNA: TGTGCCAGCAGTGGTCACGAGGGGGGCACAGATACGCAGTATTTT
CDR3 protein: CASSGHEGGTDTQYF

V gene: TRBV29-1
D gene: TRBD2
J gene: TRBJ2-7
clone size: many
CDR3 DNA: TGCAGCGCTACCTTAACTAGCGGGAGCTCCTACGAGCAGTACTTC
CDR3 protein: CSATLTSGSSYEQYF

V gene: TRBV27
D gene: -
J gene: TRBJ1-4
clone size: many
CDR3 DNA: TGTGCCAGCAGTTTAGCGGGGGCTGGATCTAATGAAAAACTGTTTTTT
CDR3 protein: CASSLAGAGSNEKLFF

V gene: TRBV20-1
D gene: TRBD1
J gene: TRBJ2-7
clone size: many
CDR3 DNA: TGCAGTGCTAGAGATTACGGACAGGGGGGCTACGAGCAGTACTTC
CDR3 protein: CSARDYGQGGYEQYF